Below, 3 T cell receptor beta chains from the same sample are listed, as sequenced in a study of type 1 regulatory T cells. Whole-study results and caveats: Compared with non-Tr1 cells, Tr1 cells showed a narrower TCR repertoire.

Their antigens remain unidentified. TCRdb called the reads again in MiXCR, with one record for every CDR3 protein. The sample holds about 71,000 distinct CDR3 sequences, 20% to 25% seen once. Sequenced sample: cultured type 1 regulatory T (Tr1) cells, either the whole culture or a sorted fraction (not recorded which). All receptors derive from a human donor in good health.

This clonotype was detected only a few times. The chain employs TRBV4-2 and TRBJ2-3; D ambiguous. Germline V gene lookup returns CDR1 LGHNA and CDR2 YNFKEQ. CDR3 length: 14 amino acids. With 4 bases removed from V and 1 base from J, the gap between germline ends came to 9 bases. The CDR3 reads CASSPARGTDTQYF. The CDR3 nucleotides read TGTGCCAGCAGCCCCGCTCGAGGCACAGATACGCAGTATTTT.

V is TRBV7-3 and J is TRBJ2-2, with a weak D call TRBD1 (6 bases). Deletions cut 5 bases from V and 5 bases from J, with 12 bases between. This CDR3 comprises 14 residues. Germline CDR1 reads SGHTA; CDR2 reads FQGTGA. CDR3 nucleotides: TGTGCCAGCAGCCGTTGGCAGGGGACCGGGGAGCTGTTTTTT. This translates into CASSRWQGTGELFF. The full variable domain, with the rest looked up from reference TRBV7-3 and TRBJ2-2, is GAGVSQTPSNKVTEKGKYVELRCDPISGHTALYWYRQSLGQGPEFLIYFQGTGAADDSGLPNDRFFAVRPEGSVSTLKIQRTERGDSAVYLCASSRWQGTGELFFGEGSRLTVL.

This clonotype has just a few counts. V gene TRBV18 combines with J gene TRBJ1-3, with 8 bases lining up with TRBD1. Germline CDR1 and CDR2: KGHSH and LQKENI. After removal of 5 bases from V and 0 bases from J, the junction contained 3 bases not matched to a gene. CDR3 length: 15 residues. The CDR3 sequence: CASSGQGNSGNTIYF. CDR3 nucleotides: TGTGCCAGCTCAGGACAGGGCAACTCTGGAAACACCATATATTTT.